Shown below are 19 T cell receptor beta chains from a single sample sequenced in a study of CD8 T cells in ankylosing spondylitis. MiXCR, run by TCRdb on the 5' RACE reads, gives a single entry per CDR3 protein. The sample consists of more than 30,000 distinct CDR3 sequences, 11% of them appearing once. The sequencing sample was made of synovial fluid, either unsorted or a sorted T cell fraction (not recorded which). These receptors originate from a male donor with ankylosing spondylitis.

This chain links TRBV3-1 with TRBJ2-2; 7 nucleotides agree with TRBD2. The V segment lost 6 bases and the J segment 4 bases; nucleotides outside the gene matches: 8. Germline CDR1 LGHDT, CDR2 YNNKEL (reference sequence). The length of the CDR3 is 15 residues. As DNA, the CDR3 is TGTGCCAGCAGTCCAGGACTAGTTGGCACCGGGGAGCTGTTTTTT. Its protein product is CASSPGLVGTGELFF.

This clonotype has just a few counts. This chain links TRBV5-1 with TRBJ2-1, with D possibly TRBD2 on 7 matching bases. Germline CDR1 is SGHRS and CDR2 is YFSETQ. V dropped 4 bases and J dropped 9 bases, with 14 bases sitting between them. There are 13 residues in the CDR3. DNA for the CDR3: TGCGCCAGCAGCAGGGCGGGGGCCTTTGAGCAGTTCTTC. It translates to CASSRAGAFEQFF.

This clonotype is judged medium-sized. The chain carries TRBV5-5 and TRBJ2-7; D gene unclear. V lost 2 bases and J lost 0, with 6 bases in between. The CDR3 is made up of 13 amino acids. Germline CDR1 reads SGHKS; CDR2 reads YYEKEE (reference sequence). The CDR3 loop is CASSFGSSYEQYF. CDR3 nucleotide sequence: TGTGCCAGCAGCTTCGGATCCTCCTACGAGCAGTACTTC. Full variable domain (remainder filled in from reference TRBV5-5 and TRBJ2-7): DAGVTQSPTHLIKTRGQQVTLRCSPISGHKSVSWYQQVLGQGPQFIFQYYEKEERGRGNFPDRFSARQFPNYSSELNVNALLLGDSALYLCASSFGSSYEQYFGPGTRLTVT.

In its sample, this clonotype was seen many times. CDR3 sequence reads: CASSPRRGAVSNNEQFF. DNA of the CDR3: TGCGCCAGCAGCCCCAGACGGGGCGCAGTGTCGAACAATGAGCAGTTCTTC. The chain links TRBV4-1 to TRBJ2-1; D is perhaps TRBD1 or TRBD2 (5 bases each). There are 17 residues in the CDR3. The germline V gene has CDR1 MGHRA and CDR2 YSYEKL. V lost 4 bases to trimming and J lost 5 bases, with 21 bases between them.

The table lists this clonotype with many counts. J is TRBJ1-2 and V is TRBV4-2; the D is unclear. Germline-derived CDR1 and CDR2 are LGHNA and YNFKEQ. The V end was cut by 0 bases, the J end by 8 bases, with 13 bases between. This CDR3 contains 14 residues. Written as DNA, the CDR3 is TGTGCCAGCAGCCAAGACTACAGCCCCGGAGGCTACACCTTC. Amino acids: CASSQDYSPGGYTF.

This clonotype was seen ten or more times. The chain joins TRBV7-8 to TRBJ2-3, with unresolved D. V lost 4 bases and J 6 bases, leaving 5 bases between the germline ends. Germline V gene data show CDR1 as SGHVS and CDR2 as FQNEAQ. The CDR3 loop spans 11 amino acids. In DNA form, the CDR3 reads TGTGCCAGCAGCTATGGGGATACGCAGTATTTT. Its protein is CASSYGDTQYF.

This clonotype has ten or more counts. The V gene is TRBV4-1, the J gene TRBJ2-7; the D gene is possibly TRBD1 (7 bases). The CDR3 consists of 18 residues. V shed 2 bases and J shed 0 bases, with 20 bases lying between them. Germline V gene sequence: CDR1 MGHRA, CDR2 YSYEKL. CDR3 DNA sequence: TGCGCCAGCAGCCAATCAGGGGGGCGGTCAGGGCTCTCCTACGAGCAGTACTTC. Translated, it gives CASSQSGGRSGLSYEQYF.

This clonotype was picked up a small number of times. The V call is TRBV6-1, the J call TRBJ2-7; D might be TRBD1 (6 bases). The V end lost 2 bases, the J end lost 3 bases, and 11 bases lay between the germline ends. The CDR3 totals 14 residues. Germline CDR1 MNHNS, CDR2 SASEGT. This chain's CDR3 is CASSESDSYYEQYF. The CDR3 DNA reads as TGTGCCAGCAGTGAATCGGACAGTTACTACGAGCAGTACTTC.

In this sample, this clonotype turned up many times. The V gene is TRBV7-9, the J gene TRBJ2-7; 7 bases are a match to TRBD2. The V gene's germline CDR1 is SEHNR and CDR2 FQNEAQ (reference sequence). V lost 2 bases to trimming and J lost 2 bases; unmatched junction nucleotides: 3. The CDR3 is 14 residues long. Written as DNA, the CDR3 is TGTGCCAGCAGCTTAACTAGCGCGGCCTACGAGCAGTACTTC. It specifies CASSLTSAAYEQYF. Complete variable domain (other parts from reference TRBV7-9 and TRBJ2-7): DTGVSQNPRHKITKRGQNVTFRCDPISEHNRLYWYRQTLGQGPEFLTYFQNEAQLEKSRLLSDRFSAERPKGSFSTLEIQRTEQGDSAMYLCASSLTSAAYEQYFGPGTRLTVT.

At least ten counts were recorded for this clonotype. The chain joins TRBV12-3 or TRBV12-4 to TRBJ2-2; D is unclear. The V end was cut by 4 bases, the J end by 1 base, with 7 bases between. This CDR3 is 14 amino acids long. In nucleotides, the CDR3 is TGTGCCAGCAGTTGGGTTCAGAACACCGGGGAGCTGTTTTTT. Translating it yields CASSWVQNTGELFF.

V gene TRBV29-1 combines with J gene TRBJ2-7, with D perhaps TRBD1 (5 bases). The CDR3 spans 13 residues. Between the trimmed V and J ends, which lost 5 bases and 0 bases, there was a span of 11 bases. From germline, CDR1 is SQVTM and CDR2 ANQGSEA. In DNA, the CDR3 is TGCAGCGTTAAACGACAGAGCTCCTACGAGCAGTACTTC. Its protein product is CSVKRQSSYEQYF.

This clonotype came up a few times. The chain has TRBV4-1 and TRBJ1-2, with D perhaps TRBD1 (6 bases). Trimming shortened V by 6 bases and J by 6 bases, and 29 bases separated the two germline ends. Germline CDR1 MGHRA, CDR2 YSYEKL. This CDR3 region has 18 residues. The CDR3 nucleotides are TGCGCCAGCAGGCCGACAGGCGCCGTAACCTTGTCCCCCCATGGCTACACCTTC. Translating gives CASRPTGAVTLSPHGYTF.

This clonotype has a handful of counts. The chain carries TRBV7-2 and TRBJ2-7; weak D call: TRBD1 (7 bases). This CDR3 spans 15 amino acids. V was shortened by 6 bases and J by 0 bases, with 15 bases between the two germline ends. Germline loops: CDR1 SGHTA, CDR2 FQGNSA. CDR3 in amino acids: CASSRGLALSYEQYF. The CDR3 region has the DNA TGTGCCAGCAGTAGGGGGCTAGCGCTCTCCTACGAGCAGTACTTC.

This clonotype has a handful of counts. This chain connects TRBV12-3 or TRBV12-4 to TRBJ2-3; 12 positions match TRBD2. Losses at the gene ends were 3 bases for V and 1 base for J; bases not matched to a gene: 5. The CDR3 spans 17 residues. CDR3 DNA sequence: TGTGCCAGCAGTTTCCGGACTAGCGGGACCCGCACAGATACGCAGTATTTT. Its translation: CASSFRTSGTRTDTQYF.

Many counts were recorded for this clonotype. This rearrangement joins TRBV15 to TRBJ2-7; the match to TRBD1 covers 7 bases. Trimming took 1 base from V and 3 from J; bases not matched to a gene: 0. CDR1 LNHNV and CDR2 YYDKDF come from the germline V gene (reference sequence). The CDR3 loop spans 13 amino acids. CDR3 residues: CATSRGDSYEQYF. The CDR3 DNA follows: TGTGCCACCAGCAGAGGGGACAGCTACGAGCAGTACTTC.

The rearrangement joins TRBV12-3 or TRBV12-4 to TRBJ2-5; D unclear. The CDR3 spans 11 residues. Trimming cost V 6 bases and J 1 base, with 3 bases left between them. The CDR3, as DNA: TGTGCCAGCAGCACCCAAGAGACCCAGTACTTC. This encodes CASSTQETQYF.

At least ten counts were recorded for this clonotype. The J gene is TRBJ2-1, the V gene TRBV20-1, with a possible D match to TRBD2 (5 bases). Between the trimmed V and J ends, which lost 0 bases and 5 bases, there was a span of 20 bases. This CDR3 region has 17 residues. The germline V gene encodes CDR1 DFQATT and CDR2 SNEGSKA (reference sequence). CDR3 amino acids: CSAREGLAEDPHNEQFF. CDR3 nucleotide sequence: TGCAGTGCTAGAGAGGGCCTAGCAGAAGATCCCCACAATGAGCAGTTCTTC.

This clonotype came up a few times. The chain carries TRBV20-1 and TRBJ1-5; TRBD1 aligns across 10 bases. Germline V lookup: CDR1 DFQATT, CDR2 SNEGSKA (reference sequence). V shed 3 bases and J 6 bases; nucleotides not matched to a gene: 8. The CDR3 is made up of 15 amino acids. CDR3 residues: CSASPTGGLSQPQHF. The CDR3 DNA reads as TGCAGTGCTAGCCCGACAGGGGGCCTCAGTCAGCCCCAGCATTTT.

This clonotype was seen more than once but under ten times. The chain couples TRBV29-1 to TRBJ1-1; 10 nucleotides match TRBD1. The length of the CDR3 is 15 residues. V shed 4 bases, J shed 6 bases, and the junction held 11 bases outside the gene matches. The germline V gene has CDR1 SQVTM and CDR2 ANQGSEA. CDR3 in amino acids: CSVADRGRGGPEAFF. Here the CDR3 DNA reads TGCAGCGTTGCCGACAGGGGGCGCGGTGGACCTGAAGCTTTCTTT.